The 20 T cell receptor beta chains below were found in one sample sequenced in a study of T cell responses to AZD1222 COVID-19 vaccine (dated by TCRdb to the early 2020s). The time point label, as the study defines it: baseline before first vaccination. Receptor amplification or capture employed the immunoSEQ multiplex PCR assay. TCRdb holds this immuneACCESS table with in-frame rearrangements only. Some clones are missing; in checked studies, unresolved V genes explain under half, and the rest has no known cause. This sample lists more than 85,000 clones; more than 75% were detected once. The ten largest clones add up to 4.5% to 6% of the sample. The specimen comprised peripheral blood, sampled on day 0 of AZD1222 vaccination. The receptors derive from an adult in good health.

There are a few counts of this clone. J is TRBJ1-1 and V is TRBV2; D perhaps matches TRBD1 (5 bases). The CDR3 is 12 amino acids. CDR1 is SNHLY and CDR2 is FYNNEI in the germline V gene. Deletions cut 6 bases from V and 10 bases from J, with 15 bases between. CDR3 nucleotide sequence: TGTGCCAGCAGCGAAACACGGAGGGGAGCTTTCTTT. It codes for CASSETRRGAFF.

Here the CDR3 reads CSAGNTQGGREKLFF. The CDR3 nucleotides are TGCAGCGCCGGGAATACACAGGGCGGTAGGGAAAAACTGTTTTTT. The chain uses TRBV29-1 and TRBJ1-4; possibly TRBD1 for D (6 bases). The CDR3 has 15 amino acids. V gave up 7 bases and J gave up 8 bases, with 23 bases separating them. CDR1 and CDR2 from the germline V gene are SQVTM and ANQGSEA.

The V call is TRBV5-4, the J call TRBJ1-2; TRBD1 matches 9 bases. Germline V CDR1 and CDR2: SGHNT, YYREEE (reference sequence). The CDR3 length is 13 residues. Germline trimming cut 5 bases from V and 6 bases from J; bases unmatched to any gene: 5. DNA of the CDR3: TGTGCCAGCAGGTTAACAGGGGGCAATGGCTACACCTTC. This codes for CASRLTGGNGYTF.

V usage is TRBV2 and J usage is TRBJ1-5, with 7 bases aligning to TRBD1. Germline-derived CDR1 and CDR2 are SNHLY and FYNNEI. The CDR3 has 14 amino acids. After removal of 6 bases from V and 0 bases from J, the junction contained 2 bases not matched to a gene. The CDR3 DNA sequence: TGTGCCAGCAGCGGACAGGTTAGCAATCAGCCCCAGCATTTT. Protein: CASSGQVSNQPQHF.

The CDR3 spells CASSAPQGFMNTEAFF. The CDR3, as DNA: TGTGCCAGCAGTGCCCCCCAGGGCTTTATGAACACTGAAGCTTTCTTT. The chain recombines TRBV2 with TRBJ1-1, with D possibly being TRBD1 (5 bases). The length of the CDR3 is 16 residues. From germline, CDR1 is SNHLY and CDR2 FYNNEI. V was shortened by 4 bases and J by 0 bases, with 15 bases between the two germline ends.

The CDR3 loop is CASSLRDEQYF. In nucleotides, the CDR3 is TGCGCCAGCAGTTTGAGGGACGAGCAGTACTTC. The chain employs TRBV10-1 and TRBJ2-7; maybe TRBD2 (5 bases). The CDR3 has 11 amino acids. CDR1 and CDR2 from the germline V gene are WNHNN and SYGVQD (reference sequence). V was cut by 5 bases and J by 5 bases, with 7 bases left in between.

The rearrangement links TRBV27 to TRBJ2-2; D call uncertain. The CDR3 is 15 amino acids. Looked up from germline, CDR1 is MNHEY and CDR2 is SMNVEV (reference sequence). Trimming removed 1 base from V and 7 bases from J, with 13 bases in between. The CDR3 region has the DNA TGTGCCAGCAGTTTATTCGCTAGTTTGAACGGGGAGCTGTTTTTT. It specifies CASSLFASLNGELFF.

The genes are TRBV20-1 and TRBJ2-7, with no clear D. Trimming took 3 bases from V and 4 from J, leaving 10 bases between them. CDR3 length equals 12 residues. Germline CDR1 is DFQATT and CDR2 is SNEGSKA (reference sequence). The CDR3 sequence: CSASTTAYEQYF. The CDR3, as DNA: TGCAGTGCTAGTACGACGGCGTACGAGCAGTACTTC.

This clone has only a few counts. The DNA for the CDR3 is TGTGCCAGCAGTGATTGGGCGGGCTCGGGCACTGAAGCTTTCTTT. It encodes CASSDWAGSGTEAFF. The gene calls are TRBV6-1 and TRBJ1-1; D call uncertain. V gave up 3 bases and J gave up 4 bases, with 15 bases separating them. Germline values: CDR1 MNHNS, CDR2 SASEGT. CDR3 length: 15 amino acids.

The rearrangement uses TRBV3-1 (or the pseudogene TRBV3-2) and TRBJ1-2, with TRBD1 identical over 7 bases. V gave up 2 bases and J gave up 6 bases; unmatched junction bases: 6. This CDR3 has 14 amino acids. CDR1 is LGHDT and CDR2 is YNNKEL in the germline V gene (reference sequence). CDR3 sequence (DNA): TGTGCCAGCAGCCAACACCAGGGGGGCCATGGCTACACCTTC. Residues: CASSQHQGGHGYTF.

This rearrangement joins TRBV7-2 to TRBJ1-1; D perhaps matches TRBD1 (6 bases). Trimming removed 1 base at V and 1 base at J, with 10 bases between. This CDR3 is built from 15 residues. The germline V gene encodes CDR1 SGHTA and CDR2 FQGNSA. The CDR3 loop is CASSLGGHQNTEAFF. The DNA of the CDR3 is TGTGCCAGCAGCTTAGGGGGACACCAGAACACTGAAGCTTTCTTT.

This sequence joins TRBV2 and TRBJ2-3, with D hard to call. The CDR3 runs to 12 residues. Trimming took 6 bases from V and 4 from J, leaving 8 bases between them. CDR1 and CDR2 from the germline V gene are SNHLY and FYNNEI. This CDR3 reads CASSYSADTQYF. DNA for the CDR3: TGTGCCAGCAGCTACTCGGCAGATACGCAGTATTTT.

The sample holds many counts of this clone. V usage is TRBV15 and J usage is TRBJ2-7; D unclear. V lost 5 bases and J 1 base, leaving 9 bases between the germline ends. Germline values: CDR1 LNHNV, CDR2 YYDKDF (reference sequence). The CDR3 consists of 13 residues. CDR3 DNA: TGTGCCACCAGCGAGACGGTGTCCTACGAGCAGTACTTC. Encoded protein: CATSETVSYEQYF.

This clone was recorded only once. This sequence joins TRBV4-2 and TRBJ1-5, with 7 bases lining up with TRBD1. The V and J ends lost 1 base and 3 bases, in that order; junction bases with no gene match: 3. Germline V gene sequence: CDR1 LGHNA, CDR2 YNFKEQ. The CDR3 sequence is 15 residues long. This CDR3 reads CASSQAGQVNQPQHF. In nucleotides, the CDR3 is TGTGCCAGCAGCCAAGCCGGACAGGTCAATCAGCCCCAGCATTTT.

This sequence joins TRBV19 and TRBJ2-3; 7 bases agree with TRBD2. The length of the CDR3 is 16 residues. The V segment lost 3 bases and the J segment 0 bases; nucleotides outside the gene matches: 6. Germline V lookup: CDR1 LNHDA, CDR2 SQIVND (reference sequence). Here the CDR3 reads CASSMFGRVSTDTQYF. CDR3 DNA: TGTGCCAGTAGTATGTTTGGGAGGGTGAGCACAGATACGCAGTATTTT.

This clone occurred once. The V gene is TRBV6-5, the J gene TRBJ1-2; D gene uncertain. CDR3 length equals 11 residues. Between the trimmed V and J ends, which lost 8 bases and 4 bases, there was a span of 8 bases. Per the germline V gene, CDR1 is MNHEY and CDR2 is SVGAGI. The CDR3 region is CASSSTYGYTF. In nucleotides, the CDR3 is TGTGCCAGCTCCAGTACCTATGGCTACACCTTC.

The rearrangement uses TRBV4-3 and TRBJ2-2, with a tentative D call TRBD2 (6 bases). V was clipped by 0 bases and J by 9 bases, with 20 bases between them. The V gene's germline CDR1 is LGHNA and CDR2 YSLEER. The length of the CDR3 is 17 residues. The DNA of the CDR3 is TGCGCCAGCAGCCAAGATGTGCGGGACCCCCGGGGTTGGGAGCTGTTTTTT. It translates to CASSQDVRDPRGWELFF.

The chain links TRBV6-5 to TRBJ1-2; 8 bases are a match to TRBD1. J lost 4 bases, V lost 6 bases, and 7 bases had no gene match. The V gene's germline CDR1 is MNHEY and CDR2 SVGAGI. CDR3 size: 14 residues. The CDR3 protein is CASSATGAPYGYTF. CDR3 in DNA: TGTGCCAGCAGCGCGACAGGGGCGCCCTATGGCTACACCTTC.

For the CDR3, the DNA is TGTGCCAGCAGCACGCGGAGGGGTCCGTACGAGCAGTACTTC. Translated: CASSTRRGPYEQYF. The V gene is TRBV7-2, the J gene TRBJ2-7, with D maybe TRBD2 (6 bases). V lost 5 bases to trimming and J lost 4 bases, with 15 bases between them. The CDR3 has 14 amino acids. Germline loops: CDR1 SGHTA, CDR2 FQGNSA.

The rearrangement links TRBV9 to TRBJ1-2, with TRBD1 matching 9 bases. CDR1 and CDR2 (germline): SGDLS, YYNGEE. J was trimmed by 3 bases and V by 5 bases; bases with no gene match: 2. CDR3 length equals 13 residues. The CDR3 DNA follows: TGTGCCAGCAGTCGGGACAGGGACTATGGCTACACCTTC. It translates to CASSRDRDYGYTF.